These 14 T cell receptor beta chains were all obtained from the same sample, sequenced in a study of blood T cell repertoires in COVID-19. Profiled with immunoSEQ multiplex PCR; TCRdb holds only in-frame clones, not every one. The sample includes 150,000 or so clones, roughly 80% of them seen just once. Sequencing input: PBMCs or T cells enriched from blood (not recorded which). Receptors originate from a man between 45 and 60 years old who had recovered from COVID-19.

The CDR3 DNA follows: TGTGCCAGCAGTTACCAACAGGGTCACGGCTACACCTTC. Its protein product is CASSYQQGHGYTF. The chain uses TRBV6-5 and TRBJ1-2; possibly TRBD1 for D (6 bases). Germline CDR1 reads MNHEY; CDR2 reads SVGAGI. The CDR3 extends over 13 amino acids. V dropped 2 bases and J dropped 8 bases, with 12 bases sitting between them.

This chain links TRBV25-1 with TRBJ2-1; 12 positions agree with TRBD2. The CDR3 consists of 17 residues. In germline, CDR1 is MGHDK, CDR2 SYGVNS. After removal of 4 bases from V and 6 bases from J, the junction contained 10 bases not matched to a gene. DNA of the CDR3: TGTGCCAGCAGTGCCCTAGCGGGAGGGGGCCGCATCAATGAGCAGTTCTTC. This gives the protein CASSALAGGGRINEQFF.

V and J are TRBV2 and TRBJ2-1, with 9 bases matching TRBD1. The germline V gene has CDR1 SNHLY and CDR2 FYNNEI. This CDR3 has 10 amino acids. V lost 6 bases, J lost 14 bases, and 2 bases stayed unmatched. CDR3: CASRGQGEFF. The CDR3 DNA reads TGTGCCAGCAGGGGACAGGGAGAGTTCTTC.

J is TRBJ2-3 and V is TRBV28; D is unclear. The CDR3 loop spans 13 amino acids. Germline CDR1 reads MDHEN; CDR2 reads SYDVKM. Trimming removed 8 bases from V and 1 base from J, with 10 bases in between. CDR3 amino acids: CASAALGTDTQYF. CDR3 sequence (DNA): TGTGCCAGCGCCGCCTTAGGCACAGATACGCAGTATTTT. Filled out from reference TRBV28 and TRBJ2-3, the complete variable domain reads DVKVTQSSRYLVKRTGEKVFLECVQDMDHENMFWYRQDPGLGLRLIYFSYDVKMKEKGDIPEGYSVSREKKERFSLILESASTNQTSMYLCASAALGTDTQYFGPGTRLTVL.

The V call is TRBV19, the J call TRBJ2-3; 9 bases line up with TRBD2. The germline gives CDR1 LNHDA, CDR2 SQIVND (reference sequence). The CDR3 spans 15 residues. J lost 5 bases, V lost 7 bases, and 10 bases had no gene match. The CDR3 loop is CASKPSGASGDTQYF. The DNA for the CDR3 is TGTGCCAGTAAGCCTAGCGGGGCCTCGGGAGATACGCAGTATTTT.

The J gene is TRBJ1-2, the V gene TRBV19; D is perhaps TRBD1 (6 bases). Germline V gene data show CDR1 as LNHDA and CDR2 as SQIVND (reference sequence). The V gene lost 0 bases and the J gene lost 4 bases, with 21 bases spanning the gap. This CDR3 comprises 18 residues. CDR3 sequence (DNA): TGTGCCAGTAGTATAGATCAGGGTCACCCTACCAGGGGCTATGGCTACACCTTC. Translating gives CASSIDQGHPTRGYGYTF.

The gene calls are TRBV19 and TRBJ1-2, with D hard to call. The germline gives CDR1 LNHDA, CDR2 SQIVND (reference sequence). The CDR3 is made up of 13 amino acids. Trimming pared 3 bases from V and 7 bases from J, leaving 12 bases between. For the CDR3, the DNA is TGTGCCAGTAGTATGGAGGGCCCGTTTGGCTACACCTTC. Translated: CASSMEGPFGYTF.

V is TRBV19 and J is TRBJ1-5; D is uncertain. The germline gives CDR1 LNHDA, CDR2 SQIVND (reference sequence). Deletions cut 0 bases from V and 5 bases from J, with 11 bases between. The CDR3 is 15 amino acids. Here the CDR3 DNA reads TGTGCCAGTAGTATAGATCCCCAGAACGATCAGCCCCAGCATTTT. The encoded protein is CASSIDPQNDQPQHF. The entire variable domain, with the rest obtained from reference TRBV19 and TRBJ1-5, is as follows: DGGITQSPKYLFRKEGQNVTLSCEQNLNHDAMYWYRQDPGQGLRLIYYSQIVNDFQKGDIAEGYSVSREKKESFPLTVTSAQKNPTAFYLCASSIDPQNDQPQHFGDGTRLSIL.

This chain uses TRBV6-1 with TRBJ1-5; D is unclear. The CDR3 consists of 14 residues. V was pared by 0 bases and J by 4 bases, with 7 bases between. In germline, CDR1 is MNHNS, CDR2 SASEGT. CDR3 in amino acids: CASSEAAFNQPQHF. The CDR3 nucleotides are TGTGCCAGCAGTGAAGCGGCTTTTAATCAGCCCCAGCATTTT.

This clone was seen a single time. This rearrangement joins TRBV28 to TRBJ2-7, with 9 bases lining up with TRBD2. CDR1 MDHEN and CDR2 SYDVKM come from the germline V gene. The CDR3 contains 16 residues. The junction had 13 bases not matched to a gene; V was cut back by 5 bases and J by 5 bases. CDR3 sequence: CASSPHHGGRAHEQYF. In DNA form, the CDR3 reads TGTGCCAGCAGTCCTCATCACGGCGGGAGGGCCCACGAGCAGTACTTC. The full variable domain, with the rest looked up from reference TRBV28 and TRBJ2-7, is DVKVTQSSRYLVKRTGEKVFLECVQDMDHENMFWYRQDPGLGLRLIYFSYDVKMKEKGDIPEGYSVSREKKERFSLILESASTNQTSMYLCASSPHHGGRAHEQYFGPGTRLTVT.

CDR3 protein: CASSVAPTSGGDTQYF. DNA of the CDR3: TGTGCCAGCAGCGTAGCCCCGACTAGCGGGGGAGATACGCAGTATTTT. J is TRBJ2-3 and V is TRBV9, with TRBD2 matching over 12 bases. Germline V gives CDR1 SGDLS, CDR2 YYNGEE. Trimming at V came to 0 bases and at J to 5 bases, leaving 4 bases not matched to a gene. The CDR3 length is 16 residues.

The chain has TRBV13 and TRBJ2-6, with a possible D match to TRBD2 (6 bases). The germline V gene has CDR1 PRHDT and CDR2 FYEKMQ (reference sequence). Trimming took 5 bases from V and 10 from J, leaving 12 bases between them. The CDR3 runs 13 residues. The CDR3 DNA reads TGTGCCAGCAGCCCCGACCGGGAGAACGTCCTGACTTTC. Translation: CASSPDRENVLTF. Filled out from reference TRBV13 and TRBJ2-6, the complete variable domain reads AAGVIQSPRHLIKEKRETATLKCYPIPRHDTVYWYQQGPGQDPQFLISFYEKMQSDKGSIPDRFSAQQFSDYHSELNMSSLELGDSALYFCASSPDRENVLTFGAGSRLTVL.

V is TRBV28 and J is TRBJ1-2; 9 bases fit TRBD1. The germline gives CDR1 MDHEN, CDR2 SYDVKM. The trim removed 7 bases at V and 8 bases at J, leaving 8 bases unmatched. The length of the CDR3 is 13 residues. This chain's CDR3 is CASNRDRDRGYTF. CDR3 nucleotide sequence: TGTGCCAGCAACAGGGACAGGGACAGAGGCTACACCTTC.

This clone was seen only a few times. The DNA is omitted, as the CDR3 cannot be located on it reliably, and the CDR3 follows TCRdb's listing. The rearrangement uses TRBV21-1 and TRBJ2-3; TRBD2 reflects the table's D call only, with no check against the DNA. TRBV21-1 is a pseudogene locus. The CDR3 is 14 amino acids long, termini counted. This CDR3 is CASSNYLCRLTQYF.